A selection of T cell receptor beta chains follows, all from one sample in a study of neurological immune-mediated disorders. MiXCR, applied by TCRdb to the 5' RACE reads, yields one record per CDR3 protein. The table has approximately 50,000 distinct CDR3 sequences, around 3.3% seen once. The specimen was PBMCs. The receptors shown here come from a man between 35 and 55 years old with multiple sclerosis. Each CDR3 is given with its conserved first and last residue. A D gene is named only where the DNA matches it firmly. Clone size appears in some rows only: once, few, many, or a class for an expanded clone.

d_gene	v_gene	j_gene	abundance	CDR3aa	CDR3nt
TRBD1	TRBV24-1	TRBJ2-2	medium-sized	CATSDSGQGASGELFF	TGTGCCACCAGTGACTCGGGACAGGGGGCGTCCGGGGAGCTGTTTTTT
TRBD2	TRBV3-1	TRBJ2-5	many	CASSPGLEGLETQYF	TGTGCCAGCAGCCCAGGACTAGAGGGCTTGGAGACCCAGTACTTC
TRBD1	TRBV10-3	TRBJ2-5	many	CATTTGTGGVETQYF	TGTGCCACCACGACCGGGACAGGGGGCGTAGAGACCCAGTACTTC
TRBD1	TRBV18	TRBJ2-3	many	CASSPTRGPSTDTQYF	TGTGCCAGCTCACCTACCAGGGGGCCTAGCACAGATACGCAGTATTTT
.	TRBV18	TRBJ1-1	many	CASSPTGRLNTEAFF	TGTGCCAGCTCACCAACAGGACGCCTGAACACTGAAGCTTTCTTT
TRBD2	TRBV5-5	TRBJ2-1	many	CASSFPGRRLAGYNEQFF	TGTGCCAGCAGCTTCCCCGGCCGGAGACTAGCGGGGTACAATGAGCAGTTCTTC
TRBD2	TRBV28	TRBJ2-4	many	CASSSSGAIKNIQYF	TGTGCCAGCAGTTCTAGCGGAGCTATAAAAAACATTCAGTACTTC
.	TRBV3-1	TRBJ2-2	few	CASSQLSRAGELFF	TGTGCCAGCAGCCAATTAAGTCGTGCCGGGGAGCTGTTTTTT
.	TRBV20-1	TRBJ2-5	.	CSARGLEETQYF	TGCAGTGCTAGAGGACTCGAAGAGACCCAGTACTTC
.	TRBV12-5	TRBJ2-2	many	CASGLHLNTGELFF	TGTGCTAGTGGTTTGCACCTCAACACCGGGGAGCTGTTTTTT
TRBD1	TRBV12-3/TRBV12-4	TRBJ2-2	many	CASSPGGIGELFF	TGTGCCAGCAGTCCAGGGGGTATCGGGGAGCTGTTTTTT
TRBD1	TRBV7-9	TRBJ1-5	many	CASSVTGQGNQPQHF	TGTGCCAGCAGCGTCACCGGACAGGGCAATCAGCCCCAGCATTTT
.	TRBV12-3/TRBV12-4	TRBJ2-5	many	CASSPPGISLETQYF	TGTGCCAGCAGTCCCCCGGGAATTAGCTTAGAGACCCAGTACTTC
TRBD1	TRBV2	TRBJ1-2	few	CASSEEAGGFYGYTF	TGTGCCAGCAGTGAAGAGGCAGGGGGTTTCTATGGCTACACCTTC
TRBD2	TRBV6-5	TRBJ2-1	many	CASMIRTSGALEQFF	TGTGCCAGCATGATTAGGACTAGCGGGGCACTTGAGCAGTTCTTC
.	TRBV6-1	TRBJ1-1	many	CASSGAYNTEAFF	TGTGCCAGCAGTGGGGCTTATAACACTGAAGCTTTCTTT
.	TRBV7-2	TRBJ1-5	many	CASSLVGGSNQPQHF	TGTGCCAGCAGCTTAGTAGGTGGGTCCAATCAGCCCCAGCATTTT
.	TRBV27	TRBJ1-1	many	CASKDQGNTEAFF	TGTGCCAGCAAAGATCAGGGGAACACTGAAGCTTTCTTT
TRBD1	TRBV7-2	TRBJ2-7	many	CASSFTGGQTYEQYF	TGTGCCAGCAGCTTCACAGGGGGCCAGACCTACGAGCAGTACTTC
.	TRBV10-2	TRBJ1-1	many	CASSENRGLDGMNTEAFF	TGCGCCAGCAGTGAAAATCGTGGTCTCGACGGCATGAACACTGAAGCTTTCTTT
TRBD1	TRBV5-1	TRBJ1-5	many	CASSKATGDESNQPQHF	TGCGCCAGCAGCAAAGCGACAGGGGATGAGAGTAATCAGCCCCAGCATTTT
.	TRBV27	TRBJ1-6	medium-sized	CASSLEGNSPLHF	TGTGCCAGCAGTTTGGAAGGCAATTCACCCCTCCACTTT
TRBD2	TRBV20-1	TRBJ2-7	many	CSARDPAGGQGEQYF	TGCAGTGCTAGAGATCCGGCGGGGGGGCAGGGCGAGCAGTACTTC
.	TRBV12-3/TRBV12-4	TRBJ1-1	many	CASSVQVTNTEAFF	TGTGCCAGCAGCGTTCAGGTGACGAACACTGAAGCTTTCTTT
TRBD1	TRBV6-6	TRBJ2-3	many	CASSPGTAWADTQYF	TGTGCCAGCAGTCCGGGGACAGCCTGGGCAGATACGCAGTATTTT
.	TRBV6-1	TRBJ2-7	.	CASTLGGYEQYF	TGTGCCAGCACCCTGGGAGGTTACGAGCAGTACTTC
.	TRBV27	TRBJ2-6	many	CASSLSKTPGANVLTF	TGTGCCAGCAGTTTATCCAAGACACCTGGGGCCAACGTCCTGACTTTC
.	TRBV20-1	TRBJ2-7	many	CSASTGTQALAEQYF	TGCAGTGCTTCCACAGGGACCCAGGCCCTAGCCGAGCAGTACTTC
TRBD1	TRBV7-3	TRBJ1-1	.	CASSRQGDTEAFF	TGTGCCAGCAGCCGACAGGGGGACACTGAAGCTTTCTTT
TRBD1	TRBV19	TRBJ2-3	many	CASSKTGLRDTQYF	TGTGCCAGTAGTAAGACAGGGCTTCGAGATACGCAGTATTTT
.	TRBV12-5	TRBJ1-5	.	CASGQTYSNQPQNF	TGTGCTAGTGGCCAGACATATAGCAATCAGCCCCAGAATTTT
.	TRBV5-1	TRBJ1-4	many	CASSPLQAGDEKLFF	TGCGCCAGCAGCCCCTTACAGGCGGGGGATGAAAAACTGTTTTTT
.	TRBV5-6	TRBJ1-4	many	CASSLGSGSNEKLFF	TGTGCCAGCAGCTTGGGGTCTGGGTCTAATGAAAAACTGTTTTTT
.	TRBV4-1	TRBJ2-5	many	CASSQRRGGETQYF	TGCGCCAGCAGCCAAAGGAGGGGTGGGGAGACCCAGTACTTC
.	TRBV18	TRBJ2-5	few	CASSPPAKKETQYF	TGTGCCAGCTCACCACCGGCGAAAAAAGAGACCCAGTACTTC
.	TRBV29-1	TRBJ2-3	many	CSVVTAAGTDTQYF	TGCAGCGTTGTAACGGCCGCGGGCACAGATACGCAGTATTTT
TRBD2	TRBV20-1	TRBJ2-4	many	CSAATPGLDAKNIQYF	TGCAGTGCAGCAACTCCGGGACTAGATGCCAAAAACATTCAGTACTTC
.	TRBV7-2	TRBJ1-2	.	CASSTRKGDGYTF	TGTGCCAGCAGCACGAGAAAGGGAGATGGCTACACCTTC
TRBD1	TRBV20-1	TRBJ2-1	many	CSAPGTGGHEQFF	TGCAGTGCCCCAGGGACAGGGGGCCATGAGCAGTTCTTC
.	TRBV7-9	TRBJ1-2	many	CASSRPQGEGGGYTF	TGTGCCAGCAGCCGGCCCCAGGGTGAGGGTGGTGGCTACACCTTC